This is a list of T cell receptor beta chains from one sample in a study of shared T cell receptors in the human thymus. Clones were sequenced by immunoSEQ multiplex PCR, and TCRdb holds only the in-frame ones, with some missing. The sample has over 650,000 clones, roughly 86% seen once. The data also belong to a second study, concerning human thymus T cells.

Sample: thymocytes. Source of these receptors: a boy under two years old with a congenital heart defect. CDR3s include the opening cysteine and the closing phenylalanine or tryptophan. Each record gives: J gene, D gene, V gene, clone size, CDR3 protein, CDR3 DNA. The D gene is left open where the match is weak. For some rows the clone size is stated as once, few or many, or as a class when expanded; others skip it.

J: TRBJ2-1; D: .; V: TRBV4-3; size: .; CDR3: CASSLNRGGDNEQFF; DNA: TGCGCCAGCAGCCTGAACAGGGGGGGTGACAATGAGCAGTTCTTC
J: TRBJ2-7; D: TRBD1; V: TRBV2; size: .; CDR3: CATLPGQSYEQYF; DNA: TGTGCCACCCTCCCGGGACAGTCCTACGAGCAGTACTTC
J: TRBJ1-4; D: TRBD1; V: TRBV9; size: .; CDR3: CASSVGGTGQSTTNEKLFF; DNA: TGTGCCAGCAGCGTAGGGGGGACAGGCCAGAGTACAACTAATGAAAAACTGTTTTTT
J: TRBJ2-7; D: TRBD1; V: TRBV6-1; size: .; CDR3: CASSGPPRTGSTYEQYF; DNA: TGTGCCAGCAGTGGACCTCCCAGGACAGGATCAACCTACGAGCAGTACTTC
J: TRBJ2-7; D: TRBD2; V: TRBV2; size: .; CDR3: CASKAGDLEQYF; DNA: TGTGCCAGCAAGGCGGGGGACCTGGAGCAGTACTTC
J: TRBJ1-5; D: TRBD1; V: TRBV27; size: .; CDR3: CASSLSADRENQPQHF; DNA: TGTGCCAGCAGTTTATCCGCGGACAGGGAAAATCAGCCCCAGCATTTT
J: TRBJ2-7; D: TRBD2; V: TRBV5-1; size: .; CDR3: CASSLAGGLAGVGEQYF; DNA: TGCGCCAGCAGCTTGGCTGGGGGACTAGCGGGGGTAGGGGAGCAGTACTTC
J: TRBJ1-6; D: .; V: TRBV4-3; size: .; CDR3: CASSRVTGTNNSPLHF; DNA: TGCGCCAGCAGCCGGGTTACCGGGACAAACAATTCCCCCCTCCACTTT
J: TRBJ2-7; D: TRBD2; V: TRBV15; size: .; CDR3: CATSRDPAGFSAGGPYEQYF; DNA: TGTGCCACCAGCAGAGATCCGGCAGGGTTCTCGGCGGGGGGCCCCTACGAGCAGTACTTC
J: TRBJ1-4; D: .; V: TRBV14; size: few; CDR3: CASSQAETNNEKLFF; DNA: TGTGCCAGCAGCCAGGCCGAAACTAATAATGAAAAACTGTTTTTT
J: TRBJ2-3; D: TRBD2; V: TRBV4-3; size: .; CDR3: CASSQTLGGTSTDTQYF; DNA: TGCGCCAGCAGCCAAACCCTCGGGGGGACTAGCACAGATACGCAGTATTTT
J: TRBJ2-7; D: TRBD1; V: TRBV5-4; size: .; CDR3: CASSSAPTGVHEQYF; DNA: TGTGCCAGCAGCTCTGCTCCGACAGGGGTCCACGAGCAGTACTTC
J: TRBJ1-2; D: .; V: TRBV20-1; size: once; CDR3: CSGLQADGYTF; DNA: TGCAGTGGGTTACAGGCTGATGGCTACACCTTC
J: TRBJ2-1; D: .; V: TRBV9; size: .; CDR3: CASSVGLGAKSSYNEQFF; DNA: TGTGCCAGCAGCGTAGGATTAGGAGCGAAGAGCTCCTACAATGAGCAGTTCTTC
J: TRBJ2-2; D: TRBD1; V: TRBV6-4; size: .; CDR3: CASKPGQGVDTGELFF; DNA: TGTGCCAGCAAACCGGGACAGGGGGTCGACACCGGGGAGCTGTTTTTT
J: TRBJ2-1; D: TRBD2; V: TRBV4-3; size: .; CDR3: CASSQRPGLAGIYNEQFF; DNA: TGCGCCAGCAGCCAAAGGCCGGGACTAGCGGGGATTTACAATGAGCAGTTCTTC
J: TRBJ2-7; D: .; V: TRBV28; size: .; CDR3: CASSLKSWTVSYEQYF; DNA: TGTGCCAGCAGTTTAAAGTCATGGACAGTTAGTTACGAGCAGTACTTC
J: TRBJ2-5; D: TRBD1; V: TRBV10-3; size: .; CDR3: CAISNPDRAGETQYF; DNA: TGTGCCATCAGTAACCCGGACAGGGCCGGGGAGACCCAGTACTTC
J: TRBJ2-5; D: TRBD1; V: TRBV7-9; size: .; CDR3: CASSTFPGQGEETQYF; DNA: TGTGCCAGCAGCACCTTTCCGGGACAGGGCGAAGAGACCCAGTACTTC
J: TRBJ1-4; D: .; V: TRBV6-5; size: .; CDR3: CASKKRVQFPEKLFF; DNA: TGTGCCAGCAAGAAACGGGTGCAATTCCCTGAAAAACTGTTTTTT
J: TRBJ2-3; D: TRBD2; V: TRBV6-1; size: .; CDR3: CASSATLADDGTDTQYF; DNA: TGTGCCAGCAGTGCTACTCTAGCGGACGATGGCACAGATACGCAGTATTTT
J: TRBJ2-7; D: .; V: TRBV4-3; size: few; CDR3: CASSQVIRYEQYF; DNA: TGCGCCAGCAGCCAAGTAATCCGCTACGAGCAGTACTTC
J: TRBJ2-7; D: TRBD1; V: TRBV5-1; size: .; CDR3: CASSLERTGGCEQYF; DNA: TGCGCCAGCAGCTTGGAGAGGACAGGAGGATGCGAGCAGTACTTC
J: TRBJ1-6; D: .; V: TRBV20-1; size: .; CDR3: CSAGVNSPLHF; DNA: TGCAGTGCAGGGGTTAATTCACCCCTCCACTTT
J: TRBJ2-7; D: .; V: TRBV19; size: .; CDR3: CASSTGSWNEQYF; DNA: TGTGCCAGTAGTACCGGGAGCTGGAACGAGCAGTACTTC
J: TRBJ2-7; D: .; V: TRBV5-5; size: .; CDR3: CASSTQWTRESYEQYF; DNA: TGTGCCAGCAGCACCCAATGGACCCGGGAGAGCTACGAGCAGTACTTC
J: TRBJ1-6; D: .; V: TRBV2; size: .; CDR3: CASRGRGGNSPLHF; DNA: TGTGCCAGCAGGGGGCGGGGAGGGAATTCCCCCCTCCACTTT
J: TRBJ2-7; D: TRBD2; V: TRBV12-5; size: .; CDR3: CASGYRGLASYEQYF; DNA: TGTGCTAGTGGTTATCGGGGACTAGCGAGCTACGAGCAGTACTTC
J: TRBJ2-7; D: .; V: TRBV13; size: .; CDR3: CASSFGGTTYEQYF; DNA: TGTGCCAGCAGCTTTGGCGGGACGACCTACGAGCAGTACTTC
J: TRBJ1-1; D: .; V: TRBV23-1; size: .; CDR3: CASRLGVTEAFF; DNA: TGCGCCAGCAGATTAGGGGTTACTGAAGCTTTCTTT
J: TRBJ1-5; D: TRBD1; V: TRBV4-1; size: .; CDR3: CASSQPGQFGSNQPQHF; DNA: TGCGCCAGCAGCCAGCCGGGACAGTTTGGCAGCAATCAGCCCCAGCATTTT
J: TRBJ1-1; D: TRBD1; V: TRBV27; size: once; CDR3: CASSLFRLQGTNTEAFF; DNA: TGTGCCAGCAGTTTATTTCGACTACAGGGGACGAACACTGAAGCTTTCTTT
J: TRBJ1-4; D: .; V: TRBV19; size: .; CDR3: CASSCSPGEKLFF; DNA: TGTGCCAGTAGTTGTTCCCCCGGGGAAAAACTGTTTTTT
J: TRBJ2-3; D: TRBD2; V: TRBV4-2; size: few; CDR3: CASYGRLAGADTQYF; DNA: TGTGCCAGTTATGGGCGGCTAGCGGGAGCAGATACGCAGTATTTT
J: TRBJ2-1; D: .; V: TRBV19; size: .; CDR3: CASSMGGGHSYNEQFF; DNA: TGTGCCAGTAGTATGGGCGGGGGCCACTCCTACAATGAGCAGTTCTTC
J: TRBJ1-2; D: .; V: TRBV6-1; size: few; CDR3: CASSSKGRGNYGYTF; DNA: TGTGCCAGCAGCTCAAAGGGGCGGGGTAACTATGGCTACACCTTC
J: TRBJ2-1; D: .; V: TRBV27; size: .; CDR3: CASIPQGGCGNEQFF; DNA: TGTGCCAGCATTCCCCAGGGGGGATGCGGTAATGAGCAGTTCTTC
J: TRBJ1-1; D: TRBD1; V: TRBV27; size: .; CDR3: CASRRQGNEAFF; DNA: TGTGCCAGCAGACGACAGGGGAATGAAGCTTTCTTT
J: TRBJ1-1; D: TRBD1; V: TRBV4-3; size: .; CDR3: CASSQDHRGLGTEAFF; DNA: TGCGCCAGCAGCCAAGATCATAGGGGGCTGGGGACTGAAGCTTTCTTT
J: TRBJ1-4; D: TRBD1; V: TRBV5-6; size: few; CDR3: CASSFRQGFGEKLFF; DNA: TGTGCCAGCAGCTTCCGACAGGGCTTTGGTGAAAAACTGTTTTTT
J: TRBJ2-5; D: TRBD2; V: TRBV5-1; size: .; CDR3: CASSGMGLAQETQYF; DNA: TGCGCCAGCAGCGGAATGGGACTAGCCCAAGAGACCCAGTACTTC
J: TRBJ2-1; D: .; V: TRBV28; size: .; CDR3: CASGLLVSYNEQFF; DNA: TGTGCCAGTGGACTACTAGTTTCCTACAATGAGCAGTTCTTC
J: TRBJ2-1; D: TRBD2; V: TRBV10-3; size: .; CDR3: CAISGVGGNSSYNEQFF; DNA: TGTGCCATCAGTGGTGTGGGGGGGAATAGCTCCTACAATGAGCAGTTCTTC
J: TRBJ1-4; D: .; V: TRBV9; size: few; CDR3: CASSVAGTNEKLFF; DNA: TGTGCCAGCAGCGTAGCAGGAACTAATGAAAAACTGTTTTTT
J: TRBJ1-1; D: TRBD1; V: TRBV9; size: few; CDR3: CASSARDRGLNRGTEAFF; DNA: TGTGCCAGCAGCGCCCGGGACAGGGGATTAAATCGGGGCACTGAAGCTTTCTTT
J: TRBJ1-4; D: .; V: TRBV27; size: .; CDR3: CASRSGGEVPEKLFF; DNA: TGTGCCAGCAGGTCCGGGGGGGAAGTACCTGAAAAACTGTTTTTT
J: TRBJ2-1; D: TRBD1; V: TRBV29-1; size: .; CDR3: CSALTQTGATYNEQFF; DNA: TGCAGCGCCCTAACCCAGACAGGGGCGACCTACAATGAGCAGTTCTTC
J: TRBJ1-2; D: TRBD1; V: TRBV7-2; size: .; CDR3: CASSTTGTHYGYTF; DNA: TGTGCCAGCAGCACGACAGGGACGCACTATGGCTACACCTTC
J: TRBJ1-1; D: .; V: TRBV5-5; size: few; CDR3: CASTGPNTEAFF; DNA: TGTGCCAGCACAGGGCCGAACACTGAAGCTTTCTTT
J: TRBJ2-3; D: TRBD2; V: TRBV10-3; size: .; CDR3: CAISESRAGGPGQSDTQYF; DNA: TGTGCCATCAGTGAGTCGCGAGCGGGAGGGCCAGGTCAATCAGATACGCAGTATTTT
J: TRBJ2-2; D: .; V: TRBV4-1; size: .; CDR3: CASSFGLENRAGELFF; DNA: TGCGCCAGCAGCTTTGGATTGGAGAACCGTGCCGGGGAGCTGTTTTTT